The 18 T cell receptor beta chains reported below all come from one sample, sequenced in a study of blood T cell repertoires in COVID-19. The data were produced by immunoSEQ multiplex PCR, yet TCRdb's version contains in-frame clones alone and is incomplete. Of tens of thousands of clones listed, roughly 84% are singletons. The sequenced sample was peripheral blood. The receptors derive from a man aged 45 to 65 with acute or convalescent COVID-19.

The table lists this clone with a count of one. This chain joins TRBV6-6 and TRBJ2-1, with TRBD2 matching 7 bases. The CDR3 contains 15 residues. Trimming cost V 4 bases and J 5 bases; bases outside gene matches: 8. The germline V gene encodes CDR1 MNHNY and CDR2 SVGAGI (reference sequence). The CDR3 sequence: CASSSREEPHNEQFF. As DNA, the CDR3 is TGTGCCAGCAGTTCTCGGGAGGAGCCCCACAATGAGCAGTTCTTC.

The genes are TRBV7-2 and TRBJ2-2, with D perhaps matching TRBD1 (5 bases). The CDR3 sequence is 15 residues long. V shed 3 bases and J shed 4 bases, with 12 bases lying between them. Germline lookup yields CDR1 SGHTA and CDR2 FQGNSA. The CDR3 loop is CASSLSRVGTGELFF. In DNA form, the CDR3 reads TGTGCCAGCAGCTTGTCCAGGGTTGGCACCGGGGAGCTGTTTTTT.

V usage is TRBV7-9 and J usage is TRBJ2-1; the D gene is possibly TRBD1 (6 bases). The CDR3 length is 18 residues. Germline V gene sequence: CDR1 SEHNR, CDR2 FQNEAQ (reference sequence). The V gene lost 5 bases and the J gene lost 4 bases, with 24 bases spanning the gap. CDR3 sequence (DNA): TGTGCCAGCAGCGAACACCGGGACAACGAGTTGGTGTACAATGAGCAGTTCTTC. Translated: CASSEHRDNELVYNEQFF.

The V gene is TRBV28, the J gene TRBJ2-7; D uncertain. The CDR3 is made up of 13 amino acids. Germline CDR1 and CDR2: MDHEN and SYDVKM. Trimming took off 7 bases at V and 0 bases at J, with 10 bases between the two ends. The CDR3 loop is CASIDTTSYEQYF. In nucleotides, the CDR3 is TGTGCCAGCATTGACACGACCTCCTACGAGCAGTACTTC.

This clone has a single count. The chain uses TRBV28 and TRBJ2-2; 7 bases align to TRBD1. This CDR3 comprises 15 residues. Germline V gene sequence: CDR1 MDHEN, CDR2 SYDVKM. The V and J ends lost 2 bases and 1 base, in that order; junction bases with no gene match: 1. CDR3 sequence reads: CASSLDRENTGELFF. DNA of the CDR3: TGTGCCAGCAGTTTAGACAGGGAGAACACCGGGGAGCTGTTTTTT.

The V call is TRBV19, the J call TRBJ2-7; D may be TRBD1 (6 bases). The CDR3 runs 14 residues. Germline V gene sequence: CDR1 LNHDA, CDR2 SQIVND (reference sequence). V lost 5 bases, J lost 0 bases, and 11 bases lay in between. CDR3 bases: TGTGCCAGTAGTCCCGACAGGAGCTCCTACGAGCAGTACTTC. Protein: CASSPDRSSYEQYF.

J is TRBJ2-4 and V is TRBV9, with 10 bases fitting TRBD1. The V segment lost 3 bases and the J segment 2 bases; nucleotides outside the gene matches: 2. The CDR3 loop spans 15 amino acids. Germline CDR1 reads SGDLS; CDR2 reads YYNGEE. CDR3 DNA sequence: TGTGCCAGCAGCGGACAGGGGGCAACCAAAAACATTCAGTACTTC. It specifies CASSGQGATKNIQYF.

The chain joins TRBV11-3 to TRBJ1-5; D not resolved. Trimming stripped 2 bases from V and 6 bases from J, with 8 bases between. The length of the CDR3 is 13 residues. Germline CDR1 SGHNT, CDR2 YENEEA. The CDR3 is CASSLLGRQPQHF. DNA for the CDR3: TGTGCCAGCAGCTTATTGGGCCGTCAGCCCCAGCATTTT.

The gene calls are TRBV19 and TRBJ1-5; D not resolved. The CDR3 consists of 14 residues. Germline V gene sequence: CDR1 LNHDA, CDR2 SQIVND (reference sequence). Trimming cost V 9 bases and J 5 bases, with 17 bases left between them. CDR3 DNA: TGTGCCAGCCTCGGGTCCTCGATTTATCAGCCCCAGCATTTT. Residues: CASLGSSIYQPQHF.

The V call is TRBV11-3, the J call TRBJ1-1; TRBD1 might be the D (5 bases). CDR3 length equals 14 residues. V was pared by 1 base and J by 1 base, with 7 bases between. Germline loops: CDR1 SGHNT, CDR2 YENEEA. The DNA for the CDR3 is TGTGCCAGCAGCTTAGGACAGCCGAACACTGAAGCTTTCTTT. This codes for CASSLGQPNTEAFF.

V gene TRBV21-1 combines with J gene TRBJ2-1; TRBD2, the table's D call, was not compared with the DNA. TRBV21-1 is deemed a pseudogene. CDR3 length equals 18 residues. DNA of the CDR3: TGTGCCAGCAGCAACAAGACGGGCGGGGGGAGCTCCTACAATGAGCAGTTCTTC. Translated, it gives CASSNKTGGGSSYNEQFF.

This clone turned up a few times. The V and J genes are TRBV7-6 and TRBJ1-6; 8 bases are a match to TRBD1. This CDR3 spans 15 amino acids. Germline trimming cut 3 bases from V and 7 bases from J; bases unmatched to any gene: 5. Germline CDR1 is SGHVS and CDR2 is FNYEAQ. CDR3 amino acids: CASSLTGDGNSPLHF. The CDR3 bases are TGTGCCAGCAGCTTGACAGGGGATGGCAATTCACCCCTCCACTTT. The variable domain in full, with the rest retrieved from reference TRBV7-6 and TRBJ1-6, is GAGVSQSPRYKVTKRGQDVALRCDPISGHVSLYWYRQALGQGPEFLTYFNYEAQQDKSGLPNDRFSAERPEGSISTLTIQRTEQRDSAMYRCASSLTGDGNSPLHFGNGTRLTVT.

The CDR3 is CSVEGPETSTDTQYF. DNA for the CDR3: TGCAGCGTTGAAGGGCCAGAGACTAGCACAGATACGCAGTATTTT. The chain joins TRBV29-1 to TRBJ2-3; no firm D call. Trimming left V 1 base short and J 0 bases short, with 11 bases between. The CDR3 runs 15 residues. Germline V gene lookup returns CDR1 SQVTM and CDR2 ANQGSEA.

The chain employs TRBV18 and TRBJ1-1; D gene unclear. Trimming took off 3 bases at V and 1 base at J, with 6 bases between the two ends. Germline CDR1 and CDR2: KGHSH and LQKENI. The CDR3 extends over 13 amino acids. CDR3 amino acids: CASSPQENTEAFF. CDR3 nucleotides: TGTGCCAGCTCACCGCAGGAGAACACTGAAGCTTTCTTT. Variable domain in full (rest from reference TRBV18 and TRBJ1-1): NAGVMQNPRHLVRRRGQEARLRCSPMKGHSHVYWYRQLPEEGLKFMVYLQKENIIDESGMPKERFSAEFPKEGPSILRIQQVVRGDSAAYFCASSPQENTEAFFGQGTRLTVV.

V usage is TRBV28 and J usage is TRBJ2-5, with 10 bases lining up with TRBD2. Looked up from germline, CDR1 is MDHEN and CDR2 is SYDVKM. The CDR3 has 16 amino acids. V shed 7 bases, J shed 5 bases, and the junction held 13 bases outside the gene matches. CDR3 in amino acids: CASNLPGSGRGETQYF. The CDR3 DNA follows: TGTGCCAGCAATCTCCCGGGGAGCGGGAGGGGGGAGACCCAGTACTTC.

The chain employs TRBV29-1 and TRBJ1-2; D is undetermined. Germline V CDR1 and CDR2: SQVTM, ANQGSEA. Trimming took 4 bases from V and 5 from J, leaving 17 bases between them. The CDR3 loop spans 14 amino acids. CDR3: CSVGGGELGYGYTF. Written as DNA, the CDR3 is TGCAGCGTTGGAGGCGGGGAGTTAGGGTATGGCTACACCTTC.

The gene calls are TRBV5-7 and TRBJ2-5; D unresolved. TRBV5-7 belongs to the ORF category, with a function that is uncertain. V was pared by 7 bases and J by 2 bases, with 21 bases between. There are 16 residues in the CDR3. The CDR3 is CASRIPTWPVQETQYF. The CDR3 coding sequence is TGTGCCAGCCGAATACCAACATGGCCCGTACAAGAGACCCAGTACTTC.

The chain recombines TRBV5-6 with TRBJ1-3, with D uncertain. CDR3 length: 14 residues. Per germline, CDR1 SGHDT and CDR2 YYEEEE. V dropped 0 bases and J dropped 0 bases, with 4 bases sitting between them. CDR3 region: CASSLVDSGNTIYF. Written as DNA, the CDR3 is TGTGCCAGCAGCTTGGTAGACTCTGGAAACACCATATATTTT.